One and the same sample provided the 21 T cell receptor beta chains below, sequenced in a study of preoperative IRX-2 immunotherapy in early breast cancer (dated by TCRdb to the late 2010s). Library prep was done by the immunoSEQ multiplex PCR assay. Held by TCRdb, this immuneACCESS table contains in-frame sequences only and omits some clones. Under half of the omission traces to an unresolved V gene where checked; the cause of the rest is unknown. The sample table lists around 40,000 clones, 60% to 80% of them with a count of one. Jointly, the top ten make up approximately 1.2% of the sample. What this sample's treatment or condition label stands for: preoperative locoregional IRX-2 cytokine immunotherapy. Sequenced here: tumor tissue, sampled after IRX-2 immunotherapy. The receptor set was obtained from a human donor with breast cancer.

The chain employs TRBV5-1 and TRBJ1-4; D ambiguous. Between the trimmed V and J ends, which lost 1 base and 4 bases, there was a span of 14 bases. The length of the CDR3 is 16 residues. The germline V gene has CDR1 SGHRS and CDR2 YFSETQ. The CDR3 is CASSLFGADNNEKLFF. Written as DNA, the CDR3 is TGCGCCAGCAGCTTGTTTGGTGCGGATAATAATGAAAAACTGTTTTTT.

V is TRBV6-8 and J is TRBJ2-1; a weak D match, TRBD2 (5 bases). The CDR3 extends over 12 amino acids. The germline gives CDR1 MNHGY, CDR2 SAAAGT. The V and J ends lost 5 bases and 9 bases respectively, with 11 bases between them. The CDR3 loop reads CASSAIGSEQFF. CDR3 in DNA: TGTGCCAGCAGTGCCATAGGGAGTGAGCAGTTCTTC.

The chain links TRBV5-1 to TRBJ2-2; weak D call: TRBD2 (5 bases). Germline V gene data show CDR1 as SGHRS and CDR2 as YFSETQ. This CDR3 is built from 16 residues. V was pared by 0 bases and J by 4 bases, with 13 bases between. The CDR3 coding sequence is TGCGCCAGCAGCTTGGATACGGGGATCGTCACCGGGGAGCTGTTTTTT. Translation gives CASSLDTGIVTGELFF.

The chain combines TRBV11-3 with TRBJ2-3; 11 nucleotides line up with TRBD2. Germline trimming cut 5 bases from V and 2 bases from J; bases unmatched to any gene: 3. Germline lookup yields CDR1 SGHNT and CDR2 YENEEA. This CDR3 region has 15 residues. This CDR3 is CASSVGLADTDTQYF. DNA of the CDR3: TGTGCCAGCAGCGTGGGACTAGCGGACACAGATACGCAGTATTTT.

The gene calls are TRBV11-3 and TRBJ2-1, with D perhaps TRBD1 (6 bases). Trimming took off 3 bases at V and 6 bases at J, with 15 bases between the two ends. The CDR3 is made up of 15 amino acids. Germline CDR1 and CDR2: SGHNT and YENEEA. CDR3 protein: CASSLFLGAGNEQFF. CDR3 bases: TGTGCCAGCAGCTTGTTCCTGGGGGCCGGCAATGAGCAGTTCTTC.

This clone was counted a few times. The rearrangement joins TRBV7-6 to TRBJ2-3, with 8 nucleotides matching TRBD1. The CDR3 extends over 15 amino acids. Germline CDR1 is SGHVS and CDR2 is FNYEAQ. V lost 5 bases to trimming and J lost 2 bases; unmatched junction nucleotides: 6. For the CDR3, the DNA is TGTGCCAGCAGCCCGCGGACAGGGATCACAGATACGCAGTATTTT. Protein product: CASSPRTGITDTQYF. Using reference TRBV7-6 and TRBJ2-3 for the parts outside the CDR3, the full variable domain is GAGVSQSPRYKVTKRGQDVALRCDPISGHVSLYWYRQALGQGPEFLTYFNYEAQQDKSGLPNDRFSAERPEGSISTLTIQRTEQRDSAMYRCASSPRTGITDTQYFGPGTRLTVL.

The gene calls are TRBV5-1 and TRBJ2-2, with D tentatively TRBD2 (7 bases). The germline gives CDR1 SGHRS, CDR2 YFSETQ. Trimming took 4 bases from V and 5 from J, leaving 18 bases between them. The CDR3 loop spans 16 amino acids. This CDR3 reads CASSRAGAIDTGELFF. As DNA, the CDR3 is TGCGCCAGCAGCCGGGCGGGGGCTATTGATACCGGGGAGCTGTTTTTT.

This clone was seen once. The chain combines TRBV18 with TRBJ2-7; no reliable D call. Germline V lookup: CDR1 KGHSH, CDR2 LQKENI. Trimming left V 0 bases short and J 2 bases short, with 14 bases between. CDR3 size: 16 residues. The CDR3 loop reads CASSPPSAGKAYEQYF. CDR3 bases: TGTGCCAGCTCACCACCGTCGGCAGGCAAAGCCTACGAGCAGTACTTC. The full variable domain, with the rest looked up from reference TRBV18 and TRBJ2-7, is NAGVMQNPRHLVRRRGQEARLRCSPMKGHSHVYWYRQLPEEGLKFMVYLQKENIIDESGMPKERFSAEFPKEGPSILRIQQVVRGDSAAYFCASSPPSAGKAYEQYFGPGTRLTVT.

The chain carries TRBV7-6 and TRBJ2-7; TRBD2 matches 7 bases. Losses at the gene ends were 4 bases for V and 2 bases for J; bases not matched to a gene: 8. This CDR3 comprises 15 residues. Germline V lookup: CDR1 SGHVS, CDR2 FNYEAQ. The CDR3 DNA reads TGTGCCAGCAGCTCTCCGCAGCGGGGTGCCTACGAGCAGTACTTC. Residues: CASSSPQRGAYEQYF.

The V call is TRBV18, the J call TRBJ2-6; D is possibly TRBD2 (6 bases). With 1 base removed from V and 0 bases from J, the gap between germline ends came to 16 bases. CDR3 length: 19 residues. Germline CDR1 is KGHSH and CDR2 is LQKENI. CDR3 protein: CASSPLPIAVGSGANVLTF. CDR3 bases: TGTGCCAGCTCACCACTACCTATAGCGGTCGGCTCTGGGGCCAACGTCCTGACTTTC.

The V call is TRBV6-8, the J call TRBJ1-5; D is ambiguous. This CDR3 is built from 12 residues. Germline CDR1 is MNHGY and CDR2 is SAAAGT. V was pared by 7 bases and J by 7 bases, with 11 bases between. CDR3 protein: CASTMARQPQHF. CDR3 sequence (DNA): TGTGCCAGCACTATGGCCCGCCAGCCCCAGCATTTT.

The chain combines TRBV5-1 with TRBJ2-5; D might be TRBD1 or TRBD2, each matching 5 bases. The CDR3 contains 14 residues. The germline CDR1 and CDR2 sequences are SGHRS and YFSETQ. Trimming left V 0 bases short and J 1 base short, with 7 bases between. CDR3 in DNA: TGCGCCAGCAGCTTGGGAGGGGCCCAAGAGACCCAGTACTTC. Translated: CASSLGGAQETQYF.

The chain is built from TRBV19 and TRBJ2-1, with 13 bases fitting TRBD2. Germline values: CDR1 LNHDA, CDR2 SQIVND (reference sequence). The ends lost 6 bases at V and 8 bases at J; junction bases unmatched: 7. This CDR3 spans 15 amino acids. CDR3 protein: CASRSGTSGVDEQFF. The CDR3 region has the DNA TGTGCCAGTAGATCCGGGACTAGCGGGGTAGATGAGCAGTTCTTC.

The chain couples TRBV15 to TRBJ1-1; 8 bases agree with TRBD1. Trimming removed 0 bases from V and 1 base from J; junction bases left unmatched: 4. This CDR3 comprises 16 residues. Germline V gene sequence: CDR1 LNHNV, CDR2 YYDKDF (reference sequence). CDR3 coding DNA: TGTGCCACCAGCAGAGATGGGACAGGTCGGAACACTGAAGCTTTCTTT. Translated, it gives CATSRDGTGRNTEAFF. The entire variable domain, with the rest obtained from reference TRBV15 and TRBJ1-1, is as follows: DAMVIQNPRYQVTQFGKPVTLSCSQTLNHNVMYWYQQKSSQAPKLLFHYYDKDFNNEADTPDNFQSRRPNTSFCFLDIRSPGLGDTAMYLCATSRDGTGRNTEAFFGQGTRLTVV.

This rearrangement joins TRBV19 to TRBJ2-5; possibly TRBD2 for D (5 bases). The end of the DNA fits TRBJ2-7 better, so the J call may be wrong. Per the germline V gene, CDR1 is LNHDA and CDR2 is SQIVND (reference sequence). CDR3 length equals 12 residues. The CDR3 reads CASQGLNYEQYF. CDR3 nucleotides: TGTGCCAGTCAAGGACTGAACTACGAGCAGTACTTC.

The chain couples TRBV10-2 to TRBJ1-2; D gene uncertain. CDR3 length: 12 residues. V was pared by 1 base and J by 8 bases, with 8 bases between. In germline, CDR1 is WSHSY, CDR2 SAAADI. The CDR3 protein is CASSEFLSGYTF. Here the CDR3 DNA reads TGCGCCAGCAGTGAGTTTCTGTCCGGCTACACCTTC.

V is TRBV7-1 and J is TRBJ2-4; 8 bases line up with TRBD2. TRBV7-1 is identified as an open reading frame with a role that is uncertain. Losses at the gene ends were 4 bases for V and 3 bases for J; bases not matched to a gene: 14. This CDR3 is built from 18 residues. The CDR3 sequence: CASSLAVGAGGDKNIQYF. Written as DNA, the CDR3 is TGTGCCAGCAGCTTGGCCGTCGGGGCGGGAGGTGACAAAAACATTCAGTACTTC.

The chain links TRBV7-2 to TRBJ2-5; 7 positions match TRBD2. This CDR3 region has 13 residues. The germline gives CDR1 SGHTA, CDR2 FQGNSA. With 5 bases clipped from V and 7 bases from J, the junction kept 7 bases outside the gene matches. CDR3 DNA sequence: TGTGCCAGCAGCCTCCGGGGGGAGGGGACCCAGTACTTC. Translated, it gives CASSLRGEGTQYF.

This rearrangement joins TRBV14 to TRBJ2-1; 11 nucleotides agree with TRBD2. Per germline, CDR1 SGHDN and CDR2 FVKESK. V shed 0 bases, J shed 12 bases, and the junction held 10 bases outside the gene matches. The CDR3 covers 16 residues. The CDR3 reads CASSQDLVAGGRAQFF. For the CDR3, the DNA is TGTGCCAGCAGCCAAGATCTGGTAGCGGGAGGGCGGGCGCAGTTCTTC.

This clone has only a few counts. The rearrangement joins TRBV30 to TRBJ1-4, with 7 nucleotides matching TRBD1. J lost 7 bases, V lost 4 bases, and 6 bases had no gene match. This CDR3 spans 13 amino acids. Germline-derived CDR1 and CDR2 are GTSNPN and SVGIG (reference sequence). DNA of the CDR3: TGTGCCTGGAAACAGGGGTCGGGTGAAAAACTGTTTTTT. Translating gives CAWKQGSGEKLFF.

This chain links TRBV19 with TRBJ1-1; maybe TRBD1 (5 bases). The CDR3 length is 15 residues. Deletions cut 0 bases from V and 1 base from J, with 9 bases between. Germline loops: CDR1 LNHDA, CDR2 SQIVND (reference sequence). CDR3 sequence reads: CASSIDDQGNTEAFF. CDR3 sequence (DNA): TGTGCCAGTAGTATAGATGATCAGGGGAACACTGAAGCTTTCTTT.